Detailed here is one T cell receptor beta chain. Its antigen is still unknown. This same CDR3 is encoded by further DNA sequences in the sample. This sample is part of a study of T cell responses to AZD1222 COVID-19 vaccine. Regarding the study as a whole: Spike-specific TCR breadth and depth were elevated following two AZD1222 doses. After the peak T cell response, and only then, were repertoires sampled.

The germline V gene encodes CDR1 SEHNR and CDR2 FQNEAQ (reference sequence). This CDR3 has 14 residues. The V end was cut by 2 bases, the J end by 4 bases, with 8 bases between. Clones were sequenced by immunoSEQ multiplex PCR, and TCRdb holds only the in-frame ones, with some missing. Among about 180,000 clones listed, more than 80% were seen once. This clonotype was obtained from an adult in good health. This specimen was peripheral blood, taken on day 0 of AZD1222 vaccination. The chain joins TRBV7-9 to TRBJ1-4; perhaps TRBD1 as D (5 bases). CDR3 region: CASSLTGGNEKLFF. The CDR3 DNA follows: TGTGCCAGCAGCTTAACTGGGGGTAATGAAAAACTGTTTTTT.